This T cell receptor beta chain was captured in a study of control samples from healthy donors and cancer patients. This CDR3 spans 16 amino acids. Germline CDR1 and CDR2: SGHDT and YYEEEE. V was shortened by 5 bases and J by 5 bases, with 20 bases between the two germline ends. Sequencing used immunoSEQ multiplex PCR; TCRdb keeps in-frame clones, though not all of them. The sample lists about 150,000 clones; around 88% were seen once. Sequenced material: blood. This clonotype was obtained from a man between 18 and 35 years old in good health. This chain uses TRBV5-6 with TRBJ2-1, with D maybe TRBD2 (5 bases). The CDR3 reads CASSRAGDRSDNEQFF. DNA of the CDR3: TGTGCCAGCAGTCGGGCCGGGGATCGGTCGGACAATGAGCAGTTCTTC.